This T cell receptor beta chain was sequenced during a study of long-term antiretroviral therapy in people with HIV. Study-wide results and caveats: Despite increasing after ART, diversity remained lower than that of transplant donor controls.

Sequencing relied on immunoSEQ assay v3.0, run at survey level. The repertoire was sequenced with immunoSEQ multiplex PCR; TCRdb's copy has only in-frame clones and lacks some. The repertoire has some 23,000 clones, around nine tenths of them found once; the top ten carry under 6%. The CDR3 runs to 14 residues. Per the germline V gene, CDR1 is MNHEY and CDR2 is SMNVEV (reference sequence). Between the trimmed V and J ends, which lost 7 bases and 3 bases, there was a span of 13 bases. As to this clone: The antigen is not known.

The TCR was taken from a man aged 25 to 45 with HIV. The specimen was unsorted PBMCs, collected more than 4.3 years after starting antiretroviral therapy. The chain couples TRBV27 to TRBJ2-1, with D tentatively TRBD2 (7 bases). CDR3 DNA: TGTGCCAGCACCCTCGGGGGGCTCTACAATGAGCAGTTCTTC. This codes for CASTLGGLYNEQFF.